This T cell receptor (beta chain) stems from a study of post-analysis software for immune sequencing data. Study-wide background: Clinical courses comprised relapsing-remitting, secondary progressive and progressive-relapsing multiple sclerosis.

Study outcomes and limitations: In patients, TRBV5-6, TRBV5-1 and TRBV20-1 belonged to five TRBV segments found more frequently than in controls.

On this clonotype itself: The antigen remains undetermined.

CDR1 is SNHLY and CDR2 is FYNNEI in the germline V gene. The CDR3 totals 14 residues. Carried by the TCR beta cDNA libraries were unique molecular identifiers. TCRdb re-derived calls from the PCR reads in MiXCR, one entry per CDR3 protein. The table lists some 240,000 distinct CDR3 sequences, 35% to 45% of them singletons. Specimen: blood. The chain carries TRBV2 and TRBJ2-4; TRBD2 matches 8 bases. The J call could be wrong; TRBJ2-7 is a better fit for the DNA end. The sequence came from a girl between 10 and 17 years old with multiple sclerosis. The CDR3 reads CASSIAGPAYEQYF. In nucleotides, the CDR3 is TGTGCCAGCAGTATAGCGGGACCCGCCTACGAGCAGTACTTC.